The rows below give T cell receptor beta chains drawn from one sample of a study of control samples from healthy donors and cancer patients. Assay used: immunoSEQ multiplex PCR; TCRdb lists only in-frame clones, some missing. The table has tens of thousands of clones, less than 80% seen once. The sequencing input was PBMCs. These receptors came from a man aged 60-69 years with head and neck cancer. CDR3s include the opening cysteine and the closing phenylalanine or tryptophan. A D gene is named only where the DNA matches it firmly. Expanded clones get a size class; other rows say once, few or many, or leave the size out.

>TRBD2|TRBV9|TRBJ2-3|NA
TGTGCCAGCAGCGTAGTTGCTAGCGGGACCACAGATACGCAGTATTTT
CASSVVASGTTDTQYF
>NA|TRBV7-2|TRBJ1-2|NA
TGTGCCAGCGTTCTGGACGGTAACTATGGCTACACCTTC
CASVLDGNYGYTF
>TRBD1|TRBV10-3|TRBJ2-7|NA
TGTGCCATCACCGCCGAGGACAGGGTACACGAGCAGTACTTC
CAITAEDRVHEQYF
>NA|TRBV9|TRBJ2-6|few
TGTGCCAGCAGCCGGTCTGGGGCCAACGTCCTGACTTTC
CASSRSGANVLTF
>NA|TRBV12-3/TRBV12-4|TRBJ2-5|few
TGTGCCAGCAAAGTGGAGGAGGAGACCCAGTACTTC
CASKVEEETQYF
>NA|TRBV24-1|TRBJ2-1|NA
TGTGCCACCAGTGATCTCCCTAGCGTAAACAATGAGCAGTTCTTC
CATSDLPSVNNEQFF
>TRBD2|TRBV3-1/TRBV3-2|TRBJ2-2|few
TGTGCCAGCAGCCAAGTCGGACTAGCGGGGAGGGGAGTAAACACCGGGGAGCTGTTTTTT
CASSQVGLAGRGVNTGELFF
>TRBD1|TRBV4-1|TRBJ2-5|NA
TGCGCCAGCAGCCAACCCGACAGGGTAGGAGAGACCCAGTACTTC
CASSQPDRVGETQYF
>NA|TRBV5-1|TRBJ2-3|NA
TGCGCCAGCAGCTTGGGAGCGAGCACAGATACGCAGTATTTT
CASSLGASTDTQYF
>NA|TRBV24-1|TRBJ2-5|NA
TGTGCCACCAGTGACCACCGGGACACCCTGCCGACCCAGTACTTC
CATSDHRDTLPTQYF
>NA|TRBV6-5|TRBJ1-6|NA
TGTGCCAGCAGGCGAGTACGGGATAATTCACCCCTCCACTTT
CASRRVRDNSPLHF
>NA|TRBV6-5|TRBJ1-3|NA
TGTGCCAGCAGTTACTCTAGAGAGCACTCTGGAAACACCATATATTTT
CASSYSREHSGNTIYF
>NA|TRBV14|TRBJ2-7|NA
TGTGCCAGCAGCCAAGGACCGGGACGGACGGCCTACGAGCAGTACTTC
CASSQGPGRTAYEQYF
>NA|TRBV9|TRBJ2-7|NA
TGTGCCAGCAGCCTTGACAGTAGCTCCTACGAGCAGTACTTC
CASSLDSSSYEQYF
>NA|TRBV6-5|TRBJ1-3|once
TGTGCCAGCAGTTCCCCTACAGGAAACACCATATATTTT
CASSSPTGNTIYF
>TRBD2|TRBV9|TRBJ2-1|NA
TGTGCCAGCAGCGTAAGCGGGAGTGGGGGCTACAATGAGCAGTTCTTC
CASSVSGSGGYNEQFF
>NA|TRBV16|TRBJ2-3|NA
TGTGCCAGCAGCGGCGGGGTAAGCGATACGCAGTATTTT
CASSGGVSDTQYF
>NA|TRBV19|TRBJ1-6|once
TGTGCTACGAGGGGGGGCGCCTATAATTCACCCCTCCACTTT
CATRGGAYNSPLHF
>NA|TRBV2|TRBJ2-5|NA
TGTGCCAGCAGGGGAGCGGGTACCAACAAAGAGACCCAGTACTTC
CASRGAGTNKETQYF
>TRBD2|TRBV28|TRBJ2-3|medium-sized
TGTGCCAGCAGCTTCCCCCTAGCGGGAGCGAAAGATACGCAGTATTTT
CASSFPLAGAKDTQYF
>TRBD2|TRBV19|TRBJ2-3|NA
TGTGCCAGTAGTAGACAGAGAGCGGGGGGCACAGATACGCAGTATTTT
CASSRQRAGGTDTQYF
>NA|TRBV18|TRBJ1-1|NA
TGTGCCAGCTCGCCGACGGCGAACACTGAAGCTTTCTTT
CASSPTANTEAFF
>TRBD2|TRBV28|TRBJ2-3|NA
TGTGCCAGCAGAACTACTAGCGGGAGGGCCCCGGTTCCAGATACGCAGTATTTT
CASRTTSGRAPVPDTQYF
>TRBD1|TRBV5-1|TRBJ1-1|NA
TGCGCCAGCAGCCCGGGACAGCAGAACACTGAAGCTTTCTTT
CASSPGQQNTEAFF
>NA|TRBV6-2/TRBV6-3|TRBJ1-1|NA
TGTGCCAGCAGCAACTCTCAGGGCGGAGCTTTCTTT
CASSNSQGGAFF
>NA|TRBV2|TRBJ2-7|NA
TGTGCCAGCAGTGAAGTGGCGGCTAGCTCGCACTTC
CASSEVAASSHF
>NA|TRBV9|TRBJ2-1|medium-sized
TGTGCCAGCAGCGTAGCTTTCAATGAGCAGTTCTTC
CASSVAFNEQFF
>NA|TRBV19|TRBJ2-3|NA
TGTGCCAGTCGGAGCGGAGGGAGCGACACAGATACGCAGTATTTT
CASRSGGSDTDTQYF
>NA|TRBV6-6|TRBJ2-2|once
TGTGCCAGCAGGCCTACAGCGTCCGGGGAGCTGTTTTTT
CASRPTASGELFF
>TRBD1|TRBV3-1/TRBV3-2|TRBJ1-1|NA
TGTGCCAGCAGCCAGGGGACAGCAACTGAAGCTTTCTTT
CASSQGTATEAFF
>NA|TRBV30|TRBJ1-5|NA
TGTGCCTGGAGTATACCGGACACCCTGGGACAGCCCCAGCATTTT
CAWSIPDTLGQPQHF
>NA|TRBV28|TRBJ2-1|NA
TGTGCCAGCAGTTTTTACGGGAGCCCATACAATGAGCAGTTCTTC
CASSFYGSPYNEQFF
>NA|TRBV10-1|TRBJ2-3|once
TGCGCCAGCAGTTCCGTGGGGAGCCTAGATACGCAGTATTTT
CASSSVGSLDTQYF
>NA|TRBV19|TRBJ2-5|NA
TGTGCCAGTAGTATAAATCTCCGTGGGGGTGGGGAGGAGACCCAGTACTTC
CASSINLRGGGEETQYF
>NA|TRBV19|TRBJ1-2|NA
TGTGCCAGTAGTATTAACGGGGATTACTATGGCTACACCTTC
CASSINGDYYGYTF
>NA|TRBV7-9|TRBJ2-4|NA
TGTGCCAGCAGCTTAGTACAGGGCTCCAAAAACATTCAGTACTTC
CASSLVQGSKNIQYF
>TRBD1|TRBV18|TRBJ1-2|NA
TGTGCCAGCTCACCCTGGACAGGGTCGGACTATGGCTACACCTTC
CASSPWTGSDYGYTF
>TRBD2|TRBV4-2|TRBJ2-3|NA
TGTGCCAGCAGCCAAGATCGGCCTAGCGGGACTAGCACAGATACGCAGTATTTT
CASSQDRPSGTSTDTQYF
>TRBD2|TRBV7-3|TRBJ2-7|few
TGTGCCAGCAGCCCAGACGGGGGGAGCTCCTACGAGCAGTACTTC
CASSPDGGSSYEQYF
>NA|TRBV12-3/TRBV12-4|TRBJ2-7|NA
TGTGCCAGCAGTTTATCCCGAGCCGGCGAGCAGTACTTC
CASSLSRAGEQYF
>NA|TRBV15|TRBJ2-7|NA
TGTGCCACCAGCAGAGATAGGGGATTCGACTACGAGCAGTACTTC
CATSRDRGFDYEQYF
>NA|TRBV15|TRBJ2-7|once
TGTGCCACCAGCAGAAACCGGGACCGAAATACCAAGGAGTACTTC
CATSRNRDRNTKEYF
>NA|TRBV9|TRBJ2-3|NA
TGTGCCAGCAGCGTAGTCACTAGCTTACGCACAGATACGCAGTATTTT
CASSVVTSLRTDTQYF
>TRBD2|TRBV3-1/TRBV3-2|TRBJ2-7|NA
TGTGCCAGCAGCGATAGACTAGCGGGAGAGGGCGAGCAGTACTTC
CASSDRLAGEGEQYF